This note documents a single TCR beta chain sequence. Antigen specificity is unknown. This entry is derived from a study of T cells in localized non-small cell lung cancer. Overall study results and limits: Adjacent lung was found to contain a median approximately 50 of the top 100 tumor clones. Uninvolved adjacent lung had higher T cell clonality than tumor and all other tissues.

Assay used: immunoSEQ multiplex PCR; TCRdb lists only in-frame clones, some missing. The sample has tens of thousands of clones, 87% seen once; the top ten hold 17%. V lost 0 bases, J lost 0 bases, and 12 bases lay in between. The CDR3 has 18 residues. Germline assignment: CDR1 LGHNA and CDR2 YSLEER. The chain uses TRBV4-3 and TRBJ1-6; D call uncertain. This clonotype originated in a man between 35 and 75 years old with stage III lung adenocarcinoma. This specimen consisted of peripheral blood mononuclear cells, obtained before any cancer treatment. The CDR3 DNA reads TGCGCCAGCAGCCAAGAATCTCCCCGGAGCTCCTATAATTCACCCCTCCACTTT. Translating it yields CASSQESPRSSYNSPLHF.